These 3 T cell receptor beta chains were sequenced from one sample in a study of monozygotic twins with cystic fibrosis. Clones were sequenced by immunoSEQ multiplex PCR, and TCRdb holds only the in-frame ones, with some missing. The table includes 35,000 or so clones, roughly 84% detected once. Sequenced: blood. These receptors all stem from a girl aged 2 to 9 with cystic fibrosis.

The chain links TRBV4-2 to TRBJ1-1; D remains ambiguous. The CDR3 runs to 15 residues. Trimming removed 1 base from V and 4 bases from J, with 13 bases in between. Germline V gene sequence: CDR1 LGHNA, CDR2 YNFKEQ. CDR3 DNA: TGTGCCAGCAGCCAAGCTCCGATGAAGGTCACTGAAGCTTTCTTT. It translates to CASSQAPMKVTEAFF.

V and J are TRBV27 and TRBJ2-2; D remains ambiguous. The CDR3 totals 13 residues. Germline CDR1 reads MNHEY; CDR2 reads SMNVEV (reference sequence). Deletions cut 3 bases from V and 7 bases from J, with 9 bases between. In nucleotides, the CDR3 is TGTGCCAGCAGTTTTCGATTACTCGGGGAGCTGTTTTTT. It yields the protein CASSFRLLGELFF.

This chain joins TRBV5-6 and TRBJ1-2; weak D call: TRBD1 (6 bases). Germline V gene lookup returns CDR1 SGHDT and CDR2 YYEEEE. The CDR3 loop spans 15 amino acids. V lost 0 bases and J 0 bases, leaving 9 bases between the germline ends. The CDR3 DNA reads as TGTGCCAGCAGCTTGGCTGGGGGGCCTAACTATGGCTACACCTTC. Translated: CASSLAGGPNYGYTF. Combining the CDR3 with reference TRBV5-6 and TRBJ1-2 gives the whole variable domain DAGVTQSPTHLIKTRGQQVTLRCSPKSGHDTVSWYQQALGQGPQFIFQYYEEEERQRGNFPDRFSGHQFPNYSSELNVNALLLGDSALYLCASSLAGGPNYGYTFGSGTRLTVV.